Included here is one T cell receptor (beta chain) sequence, with context. This receptor's antigen is unknown. This entry comes from a study of CXCR3-negative and CXCR3-positive naive CD8 T cells (dated by TCRdb to between 2018 and 2020). The study in broad terms: In total, some 140 million TRB reads were obtained, corresponding to roughly 1.5 +/- 0.3 million reads per library. The diversity and physicochemical repertoire analyses included more than nine donors pooled from two independent experiments. Naive subsets from five or six donors and memory cells from 3 donors were included in the TRBV-TRBJ cluster analysis. Study-level results and caveats: Freshly isolated PBMCs were used for most assays because CXCR3 expression partially decreased after cryopreservation. Compared with CXCR3-negative naive cells, CXCR3-positive naive cells had TRB CDR3s with higher hydrophobicity (lower Kidera factor 4), lower energy, and higher strength and volume indices. Because surface CD5, which is linked to self-reactivity in mice, was comparable between the naive subsets, TCR interaction strength was also inferred from TRB CDR3 physicochemical properties. Within the same donor, TRBV-TRBJ usage looked similar between naive CXCR3-negative and CXCR3-positive cells, but memory cells had distinct patterns. Repertoire diversity was comparably high in both naive subsets but much lower in memory CD8+ T cells.

Instrument on record: NextSeq 550. The Human TCR Profiling Kit (MiLaboratory) was used to make UMI-labeled 5' RACE TRB cDNA libraries. The full amount of extracted RNA was used for cDNA synthesis, and the full amount of resulting cDNA was used for PCR amplification. Libraries were prepared in parallel with an identical number of PCR cycles. Per the source publication's procedure: About 54,000 +/- 9,700 unique UMI-labeled TRB cDNA molecules per library were extracted with MIGEC and MiXCR, with at least two reads per UMI required. On average, roughly 40,000 +/- 10,000 functional in-frame TRB CDR3 nucleotide clonotypes lacking stop codons were found per library. After downsampling to 5000 UMI-labeled TRB molecules per sample, diversity metrics, including normalized Shannon-Wiener and Chao1, were computed in VDJtools. VDJtools computed clonotype-size-weighted physicochemical properties of the central five CDR3 residues: interaction energy, strength, volume and Kidera factor 4. Following TCRdb reprocessing, every CDR3 protein sequence forms one entry, and DNA is not provided. These V and J calls originate from TCRdb's pipeline instead of the authors' own analysis. The table for this sample shows around 160,000 distinct CDR3 sequences. The ten largest clones capture about 0.3% of the sample.

Each CD8+ T cell subset was flow-sorted in triplicate, with 250,000 to 350,000 cells per subset placed directly into RLT lysis buffer. Naive CD8+ T cells were defined stringently as CD45RO-CCR7+CD27+CD95- to exclude memory contaminants. Peripheral blood mononuclear cells were isolated from buffy coats by standard density gradient centrifugation. A FACSAria III was used to flow-sort naive CD8+ T cells into CXCR3-negative and CXCR3-positive populations. Total RNA was extracted from sorted cells with an RNeasy Mini Kit. From its cysteine to its phenylalanine, the CDR3 spans 17 amino acids. The DNA sequence is not available. The germline V gene supplies CDR1 SGHVS and CDR2 FNYEAQ.

This clonotype was obtained from a human donor in good health. Some clones in this sample may be carry-over from other donors' samples. Rearrangement joined TRBV7-6 to TRBJ2-4; the TRBD2 assignment by TCRdb is unverifiable without DNA. Sequenced sample: naive CXCR3+ CD8+ T cells from blood. The cell subset or site label, read with the paper, signifies: CD45RO-CCR7+CD27+CD95- naive CD8+ T cells expressing CXCR3 (TNR3+). The CDR3 is CASSLDYGGGWENIQYF.